This T cell receptor (beta chain) was captured in a study of T cells in Graves' hyperthyroidism and ophthalmopathy. This clonotype was observed a handful of times. CDR1 and CDR2 (germline): MDHEN, SYDVKM. Trimming left V 6 bases short and J 0 bases short, with 9 bases between. The CDR3 sequence is 15 residues long. RNA transcripts yielded amplified TCR beta CDR3 regions. During a first-round RT-PCR of the TCR CDR3, the HTBI primer set was used. TCRdb recomputed calls from the multiplex PCR reads with MiXCR, one row per CDR3 protein. Here the sample spans hundreds of thousands of distinct CDR3 sequences, roughly 14% being singletons.

The source material was blood. J is TRBJ2-6 and V is TRBV28; no firm D call. This sequence originates from a woman between 50 and 59 years old with Graves' ophthalmopathy. The CDR3 reads CASSLFISGANVLTF. The CDR3 nucleotides read TGTGCCAGCAGCCTCTTCATCTCTGGGGCCAACGTCCTGACTTTC.